This TCR beta chain was recorded in a study of blood T cell repertoires in COVID-19. Overall study context: Samples of COVID-19 (acute and convalescent) were obtained from the United States, Italy and Spain. In each case, the material was cDNA or gDNA derived from T cells, B-cell-depleted T cells, or PBMCs.

V dropped 5 bases and J dropped 7; count of bases not matched to a gene: 5. CDR3 length: 14 residues. Germline CDR1 reads SEHNR; CDR2 reads FQNEAQ (reference sequence). The data were produced by immunoSEQ multiplex PCR, yet TCRdb's version contains in-frame clones alone and is incomplete. Among 40,000 to 45,000 clones listed, 90% to 95% were seen once. The genes are TRBV7-9 and TRBJ1-6; 7 bases align to TRBD1. The sequenced material came from peripheral blood. The clonotype was recovered from a human donor in a cohort sampled during active COVID-19. CDR3 residues: CASSPGTANSPLHF. CDR3 nucleotide sequence: TGTGCCAGCAGCCCCGGGACAGCCAATTCACCCCTCCACTTT.